These 13 T cell receptor beta chains came from one sample sequenced in a study of response to subunit inactivated influenza vaccine. Via MiXCR, TCRdb re-called the RT-PCR reads, giving one row per CDR3 protein. The data contain around 790,000 distinct CDR3 sequences, approximately 21% of them seen just once; the ten biggest clones take up around 9.6%. Material: PBMCs from blood, obtained 5 to 6 days after vaccination. Receptor source: a man over 45 who received an inactivated influenza vaccine.

V usage is TRBV7-6 and J usage is TRBJ2-1; 8 nucleotides align to TRBD2. V gave up 1 base and J gave up 1 base; unmatched junction bases: 3. The CDR3 is 16 amino acids. Germline lookup yields CDR1 SGHVS and CDR2 FNYEAQ. This CDR3 is CASSLDRGRSYNEQFF. As DNA, the CDR3 is TGTGCCAGCAGCTTAGATCGCGGGAGGTCCTACAATGAGCAGTTCTTC.

The gene calls are TRBV5-6 and TRBJ2-2; D ambiguous. The CDR3 totals 16 residues. V was cut by 2 bases and J by 5 bases, with 16 bases left in between. Germline V gene data show CDR1 as SGHDT and CDR2 as YYEEEE. The CDR3 region is CASSFRRPRRTGELFF. The CDR3 DNA sequence: TGTGCCAGCAGCTTCAGGCGTCCGCGGAGAACCGGGGAGCTGTTTTTT.

The sample holds many counts of this clonotype. This chain connects TRBV12-3 or TRBV12-4 to TRBJ2-6; no firm D call. The CDR3 is made up of 13 amino acids. V was cut by 6 bases and J by 2 bases, with 5 bases left in between. CDR3 in DNA: TGTGCCAGCAGCTTAACTGGGGCCAACGTCCTGACTTTC. Translation: CASSLTGANVLTF.

This chain uses TRBV20-1 with TRBJ1-2, with TRBD1 identical over 11 bases. The CDR3 runs 14 residues. The germline CDR1 and CDR2 sequences are DFQATT and SNEGSKA (reference sequence). With 3 bases clipped from V and 5 bases from J, the junction kept 5 bases outside the gene matches. CDR3 sequence: CSASRTGGGYGYTF. CDR3 DNA sequence: TGCAGTGCTAGTAGGACAGGGGGCGGTTATGGCTACACCTTC.

The chain employs TRBV28 and TRBJ2-7, with 9 nucleotides matching TRBD1. The CDR3 spans 13 residues. V shed 5 bases, J shed 12 bases, and the junction held 11 bases outside the gene matches. Germline V CDR1 and CDR2: MDHEN, SYDVKM. The CDR3 spells CASSQKITGGRYF. The CDR3 DNA reads TGTGCCAGCAGTCAGAAAATTACAGGGGGCAGGTACTTC.

This rearrangement joins TRBV20-1 to TRBJ2-3; D call uncertain. Germline CDR1 reads DFQATT; CDR2 reads SNEGSKA (reference sequence). V shed 3 bases and J shed 4 bases, with 14 bases lying between them. The CDR3 is 14 amino acids. For the CDR3, the DNA is TGCAGTGCTAGCAGTAGTGGAATCCCAGATACGCAGTATTTT. This translates into CSASSSGIPDTQYF.

This clonotype occurred a few times. V and J are TRBV20-1 and TRBJ1-6; weak D call: TRBD1 (6 bases). Germline assignment: CDR1 DFQATT and CDR2 SNEGSKA (reference sequence). V lost 3 bases, J lost 6 bases, and 9 bases lay in between. The CDR3 has 13 amino acids. The CDR3 spells CSASWDTNSPLHF. The CDR3 bases are TGCAGTGCTAGCTGGGACACTAATTCACCCCTCCACTTT.

The gene calls are TRBV20-1 and TRBJ2-1, with D uncertain. Germline lookup yields CDR1 DFQATT and CDR2 SNEGSKA (reference sequence). The CDR3 totals 14 residues. V was shortened by 5 bases and J by 0 bases, with 11 bases between the two germline ends. The CDR3 protein is CSAHVLSSYNEQFF. CDR3 DNA sequence: TGCAGTGCTCACGTATTGAGCTCCTACAATGAGCAGTTCTTC.

This clonotype was found a few times. The chain recombines TRBV28 with TRBJ2-1, with 10 bases aligning to TRBD2. This CDR3 is 16 amino acids long. Per the germline V gene, CDR1 is MDHEN and CDR2 is SYDVKM. V was clipped by 3 bases and J by 7 bases; unmatched bases: 9. The CDR3 DNA reads as TGTGCCAGCAGTTTCCCCAGCGGGGGGGCCAAGAATGAGCAGTTCTTC. Its translation is CASSFPSGGAKNEQFF.

For this clonotype: One end of the junction fails to match germline, which may point to a read error. V is TRBV5-1 and J is TRBJ2-2; tentatively, D is TRBD2 (5 bases). The length of the CDR3 is 15 residues. Germline values: CDR1 SGHRS, CDR2 YFSETQ. The CDR3 loop reads CASSSSYTSTGELLF. CDR3 coding DNA: TGCGCCAGCAGCTCTTCCTATACCTCGACCGGGGAGCTGCTTTTT.

This clonotype was seen a few times. For the CDR3, the DNA is TGCAGTGCTAGTAGGAGATCTTACGAGCAGTACTTC. It yields the protein CSASRRSYEQYF. This chain links TRBV20-1 with TRBJ2-7, with D unresolved. CDR1 and CDR2 (germline): DFQATT, SNEGSKA (reference sequence). The CDR3 consists of 12 residues. With 3 bases removed from V and 4 bases from J, the gap between germline ends came to 10 bases.

The V and J genes are TRBV28 and TRBJ2-6, with D unresolved. Germline values: CDR1 MDHEN, CDR2 SYDVKM. Trimming left V 3 bases short and J 1 base short, with 25 bases between. The CDR3 spans 21 residues. The CDR3 here is CASSFGYSRSVIGSGANVLTF. The CDR3 DNA reads as TGTGCCAGCAGTTTCGGCTACAGTCGGAGCGTTATAGGTTCTGGGGCCAACGTCCTGACTTTC.

This clonotype came up a few times. The gene calls are TRBV10-3 and TRBJ2-1; tentative D call: TRBD2 (6 bases). The CDR3 runs to 15 residues. Trimming took off 6 bases at V and 3 bases at J, with 15 bases between the two ends. Looked up from germline, CDR1 is ENHRY and CDR2 is SYGVKD. CDR3: CAISLGLDIYNEQFF. CDR3 in DNA: TGTGCCATCAGCTTGGGACTGGACATCTACAATGAGCAGTTCTTC.